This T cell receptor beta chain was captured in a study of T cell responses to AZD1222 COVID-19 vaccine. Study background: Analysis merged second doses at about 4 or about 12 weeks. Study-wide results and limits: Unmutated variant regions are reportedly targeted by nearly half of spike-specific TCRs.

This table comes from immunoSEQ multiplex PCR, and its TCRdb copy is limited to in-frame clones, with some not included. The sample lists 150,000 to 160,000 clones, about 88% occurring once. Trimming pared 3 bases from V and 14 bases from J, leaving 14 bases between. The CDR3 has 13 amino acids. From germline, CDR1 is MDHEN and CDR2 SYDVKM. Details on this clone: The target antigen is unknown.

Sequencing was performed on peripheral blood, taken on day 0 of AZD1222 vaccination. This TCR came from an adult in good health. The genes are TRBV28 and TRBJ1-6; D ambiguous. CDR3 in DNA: TGTGCCAGCAGTTTCGAAACTACAATTTCCCTCCACTTT. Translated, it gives CASSFETTISLHF.